Below, 20 T cell receptor beta chains from the same sample are listed, as sequenced in a study of blood T cell repertoires in COVID-19. Measured with immunoSEQ multiplex PCR; TCRdb has only the in-frame clones, and not every one. The sample contains under 350,000 clones, roughly 83% of which appear only once. The sequenced sample consisted of peripheral blood. The receptors derive from a man in his sixties who had recovered from COVID-19.

The V call is TRBV5-1, the J call TRBJ2-3; tentatively, D is TRBD1 (6 bases). This CDR3 contains 14 residues. V lost 6 bases, J lost 2 bases, and 13 bases lay in between. Germline lookup yields CDR1 SGHRS and CDR2 YFSETQ. CDR3 loop: CASTRSGVTDTQYF. In nucleotides, the CDR3 is TGCGCCAGCACTCGGTCAGGGGTCACAGATACGCAGTATTTT.

This clone was observed a handful of times. This sequence joins TRBV3-1 (or the pseudogene TRBV3-2) and TRBJ2-7; D perhaps matches TRBD2 (5 bases). This CDR3 has 14 amino acids. V lost 1 base, J lost 3 bases, and 10 bases lay in between. Germline V CDR1 and CDR2: LGHDT, YNNKEL (reference sequence). CDR3 in amino acids: CASSQGSGLYEQYF. The CDR3 coding sequence is TGTGCCAGCAGCCAAGGGTCTGGACTCTACGAGCAGTACTTC.

This clone was recorded a few times. The chain couples TRBV15 to TRBJ2-3, with D maybe TRBD2 (6 bases). The CDR3 extends over 13 amino acids. V lost 8 bases and J lost 5, with 14 bases in between. The germline CDR1 and CDR2 sequences are LNHNV and YYDKDF (reference sequence). CDR3 sequence (DNA): TGTGCCACCCGGGCCGGAGGGGAAGATACGCAGTATTTT. Its protein product is CATRAGGEDTQYF.

The chain has TRBV14 and TRBJ2-1; the D gene is possibly TRBD2 (6 bases). CDR1 is SGHDN, CDR2 FVKESK, per germline. The CDR3 is 16 residues long. The V gene lost 4 bases and the J gene lost 0 bases, with 13 bases spanning the gap. CDR3 sequence (DNA): TGTGCCAGCAGCCCGCTTCGCGGGAACTCCTACAATGAGCAGTTCTTC. Amino acid sequence: CASSPLRGNSYNEQFF.

The J gene is TRBJ2-7, the V gene TRBV5-1; D is unclear. Germline CDR1 SGHRS, CDR2 YFSETQ. CDR3 length equals 14 residues. Between the trimmed V and J ends, which lost 0 bases and 2 bases, there was a span of 9 bases. The CDR3 reads CASSLAGSTYEQYF. Written as DNA, the CDR3 is TGCGCCAGCAGCTTGGCCGGGTCGACCTACGAGCAGTACTTC. Variable domain in full (rest from reference TRBV5-1 and TRBJ2-7): KAGVTQTPRYLIKTRGQQVTLSCSPISGHRSVSWYQQTPGQGLQFLFEYFSETQRNKGNFPGRFSGRQFSNSRSEMNVSTLELGDSALYLCASSLAGSTYEQYFGPGTRLTVT.

This rearrangement joins TRBV6-5 to TRBJ2-5; a weak D match, TRBD2 (6 bases). CDR1 is MNHEY and CDR2 is SVGAGI in the germline V gene. The CDR3 covers 11 residues. This CDR3 is CGAGTGETQYF. The DNA for the CDR3 is TGTGGGGCCGGGACTGGGGAGACCCAGTACTTC.

Details on this clone: At one end, the junction sequence differs from germline, possibly due to a read error. This chain links TRBV12-3 or TRBV12-4 with TRBJ1-2; D might be TRBD1 (5 bases). CDR3 length equals 12 residues. The CDR3 DNA is TGTGCCAGCAGTATAGAAAGGCAGGGCGGCTTCTTC. It specifies CASSIERQGGFF.

This chain links TRBV5-5 with TRBJ2-7; 9 nucleotides line up with TRBD1. Trimming removed 0 bases from V and 7 bases from J; junction bases left unmatched: 8. The CDR3 sequence is 15 residues long. The germline gives CDR1 SGHKS, CDR2 YYEKEE (reference sequence). The CDR3 nucleotides read TGTGCCAGCAGCTTGGCGGGACAGGGCGCGCTAGAGCAGTACTTC. Protein product: CASSLAGQGALEQYF.

The rearrangement links TRBV6-5 to TRBJ2-2; TRBD2 matches 8 bases. The germline gives CDR1 MNHEY, CDR2 SVGAGI. Germline trimming cut 6 bases from V and 4 bases from J; bases unmatched to any gene: 4. This CDR3 is built from 14 residues. The CDR3 loop is CASRGGGPTGELFF. CDR3 sequence (DNA): TGTGCCAGCAGGGGCGGGGGGCCCACCGGGGAGCTGTTTTTT.

V usage is TRBV7-8 and J usage is TRBJ2-1; TRBD2 aligns across 15 bases. Trimming at V came to 4 bases and at J to 5 bases, leaving 3 bases not matched to a gene. The germline CDR1 and CDR2 sequences are SGHVS and FQNEAQ. This CDR3 spans 16 amino acids. The CDR3 loop is CASSWTSGRADNEQFF. DNA for the CDR3: TGTGCCAGCAGCTGGACTAGCGGGAGGGCGGACAATGAGCAGTTCTTC.

The genes are TRBV28 and TRBJ2-1; D remains ambiguous. Germline assignment: CDR1 MDHEN and CDR2 SYDVKM. V lost 3 bases to trimming and J lost 8 bases, with 8 bases between them. The CDR3 loop spans 12 amino acids. As DNA, the CDR3 is TGTGCCAGCAGTTTTCCGGGTGATGAGCAGTTCTTC. It is translated as CASSFPGDEQFF.

J is TRBJ1-2 and V is TRBV19; no clear D gene. The V gene lost 6 bases and the J gene lost 8 bases, with 16 bases spanning the gap. This CDR3 spans 13 amino acids. Looked up from germline, CDR1 is LNHDA and CDR2 is SQIVND (reference sequence). In nucleotides, the CDR3 is TGTGCCAGTAGAACAGATATGAGGGCCGGCTACACCTTC. Amino acids: CASRTDMRAGYTF.

This clone has a handful of counts. This sequence joins TRBV7-3 and TRBJ1-3, with no clear D. V lost 1 base and J 10 bases, leaving 14 bases between the germline ends. In germline, CDR1 is SGHTA, CDR2 FQGTGA. The CDR3 sequence is 14 residues long. This CDR3 reads CASSLSLPPRTIYF. The CDR3 region has the DNA TGTGCCAGCAGCTTAAGTCTTCCCCCTAGGACCATATATTTT.

The chain is built from TRBV28 and TRBJ1-6; possibly TRBD1 for D (6 bases). Germline V gene sequence: CDR1 MDHEN, CDR2 SYDVKM. The CDR3 runs 13 residues. V was cut by 6 bases and J by 10 bases, with 13 bases left in between. The DNA for the CDR3 is TGTGCCAGCAGCCCACAGGGAACCTCACCCCTCCACTTT. The encoded protein is CASSPQGTSPLHF.

The chain carries TRBV5-1 and TRBJ1-4; 10 bases are shared with TRBD1. Looked up from germline, CDR1 is SGHRS and CDR2 is YFSETQ. V was pared by 4 bases and J by 2 bases, with 5 bases of the junction left unmatched. This CDR3 is built from 16 residues. CDR3 DNA sequence: TGCGCCAGCAGCAGCCGGACAGGGGGGACTAATGAAAAACTGTTTTTT. Its protein is CASSSRTGGTNEKLFF.

Concerning this clone itself: The junction shows a germline mismatch at one end, possibly a read error. The rearrangement joins TRBV6-2 or TRBV6-3 to TRBJ2-7; D is unresolved. CDR1 MNHEY and CDR2 SVGEGT come from the germline V gene. The CDR3 length is 15 residues. CDR3 region: CASSPSRNFPYEQYF. The DNA of the CDR3 is TGTGCTAGCAGTCCGAGTCGCAATTTCCCCTACGAGCAGTACTTC.

This rearrangement joins TRBV5-1 to TRBJ1-5, with TRBD1 matching 11 bases. Looked up from germline, CDR1 is SGHRS and CDR2 is YFSETQ. V trimming: 2 bases; J trimming: 4 bases; junction bases outside the gene matches: 2. The CDR3 has 15 residues. CDR3 sequence: CASSFGTGGNQPQHF. The DNA for the CDR3 is TGCGCCAGCAGCTTTGGGACAGGGGGAAATCAGCCCCAGCATTTT.

This rearrangement joins TRBV29-1 to TRBJ1-1; 9 bases are shared with TRBD1. The CDR3 extends over 15 amino acids. The V and J ends lost 7 bases and 5 bases, in that order; junction bases with no gene match: 14. Germline CDR1 reads SQVTM; CDR2 reads ANQGSEA. CDR3 coding DNA: TGCAGCGCCAGAAGATCGGGACAGGGCAGTACTGAAGCTTTCTTT. It encodes CSARRSGQGSTEAFF. Complete variable domain (other parts from reference TRBV29-1 and TRBJ1-1): SAVISQKPSRDICQRGTSLTIQCQVDSQVTMMFWYRQQPGQSLTLIATANQGSEATYESGFVIDKFPISRPNLTFSTLTVSNMSPEDSSIYLCSARRSGQGSTEAFFGQGTRLTVV.

The V gene is TRBV19, the J gene TRBJ2-3; 7 nucleotides agree with TRBD2. V lost 5 bases, J lost 6 bases, and 11 bases stayed unmatched. The CDR3 sequence is 15 residues long. Germline V lookup: CDR1 LNHDA, CDR2 SQIVND (reference sequence). CDR3 DNA sequence: TGTGCCAGTAGTGTCCTATCGACTAGCCAGGATACGCAGTATTTT. The encoded protein is CASSVLSTSQDTQYF. Complete variable domain (other parts from reference TRBV19 and TRBJ2-3): DGGITQSPKYLFRKEGQNVTLSCEQNLNHDAMYWYRQDPGQGLRLIYYSQIVNDFQKGDIAEGYSVSREKKESFPLTVTSAQKNPTAFYLCASSVLSTSQDTQYFGPGTRLTVL.

CDR3 protein: CASSLYGGQGGSGSPLHF. Written as DNA, the CDR3 is TGTGCCAGCAGTTTATATGGAGGACAAGGGGGCTCGGGTTCACCCCTCCACTTT. The chain carries TRBV27 and TRBJ1-6; 7 positions agree with TRBD1. The CDR3 is made up of 18 amino acids. Losses at the gene ends were 1 base for V and 9 bases for J; bases not matched to a gene: 15. In germline, CDR1 is MNHEY, CDR2 SMNVEV (reference sequence).